These 20 T cell receptor beta chains were all obtained from the same sample, sequenced in a study of blood T cell repertoires in COVID-19. Measured with immunoSEQ multiplex PCR; TCRdb has only the in-frame clones, and not every one. This sample yields 270,000 or so clones, of which roughly 84% are seen a single time; about 3% belongs to the top ten. Sequenced: peripheral blood. The receptors originated from a woman under 30 with acute or convalescent COVID-19.

The chain is built from TRBV7-2 and TRBJ2-3; TRBD1 is a possible D gene (6 bases). Germline V lookup: CDR1 SGHTA, CDR2 FQGNSA. This CDR3 contains 15 residues. V was cut by 7 bases and J by 3 bases, with 17 bases left in between. The CDR3 DNA is TGTGCCAGCATCCTTACAGGGCATGGGACAGATACGCAGTATTTT. The encoded protein is CASILTGHGTDTQYF.

The chain is built from TRBV5-1 and TRBJ1-2; D gene unclear. The germline V gene encodes CDR1 SGHRS and CDR2 YFSETQ. Trimming left V 1 base short and J 5 bases short, with 6 bases between. The CDR3 sequence is 12 residues long. DNA of the CDR3: TGCGCCAGCAGCTTGACAGAGTATGGCTACACCTTC. Its protein product is CASSLTEYGYTF.

The chain joins TRBV4-3 to TRBJ2-7; TRBD2 matches 7 bases. The CDR3 totals 16 residues. The V and J ends lost 0 bases and 0 bases, in that order; junction bases with no gene match: 5. CDR1 is LGHNA and CDR2 is YSLEER in the germline V gene. The chain's CDR3 is CASSQDWRTSSYEQYF. The DNA of the CDR3 is TGCGCCAGCAGCCAAGATTGGCGGACTAGCTCCTACGAGCAGTACTTC.

Notes on this clone: At one end the junction does not follow the germline gene, possibly because of a read error. The chain has TRBV27 and TRBJ1-6, with a possible D match to TRBD1 (5 bases). The CDR3 runs to 16 residues. Germline loops: CDR1 MNHEY, CDR2 SMNVEV (reference sequence). Written as DNA, the CDR3 is TGTGCCAGCCGTTTAAGCTACGGGGGAACCCTGGGGTACCTCCACTTT. Protein: CASRLSYGGTLGYLHF.

On this clone: At the DNA level, this CDR3 is encoded by other sequences in the same sample as well. V usage is TRBV28 and J usage is TRBJ1-3; D is unclear. Germline CDR1 reads MDHEN; CDR2 reads SYDVKM. The CDR3 consists of 14 residues. The V and J ends lost 2 bases and 0 bases respectively, with 5 bases between them. The CDR3 bases are TGTGCCAGCAGTTTAAGCCTCTCTGGAAACACCATATATTTT. The encoded protein is CASSLSLSGNTIYF.

V gene TRBV19 combines with J gene TRBJ1-4; the D is unclear. Trimming left V 10 bases short and J 8 bases short, with 11 bases between. The CDR3 contains 11 residues. Germline-derived CDR1 and CDR2 are LNHDA and SQIVND (reference sequence). The CDR3 loop reads CATEKLEKLFF. Here the CDR3 DNA reads TGTGCCACCGAGAAGTTGGAAAAACTGTTTTTT.

The V call is TRBV7-3, the J call TRBJ2-3; 9 bases align to TRBD2. With V trimmed by 5 bases and J by 4 bases, 4 bases remained unmatched. The CDR3 is 14 residues long. The germline gives CDR1 SGHTA, CDR2 FQGTGA. This chain's CDR3 is CASSPREGSDTQYF. The CDR3 DNA is TGTGCCAGCAGCCCGCGGGAGGGTTCAGATACGCAGTATTTT.

The chain links TRBV15 to TRBJ2-3; D is unresolved. V was trimmed by 5 bases and J by 2 bases, leaving 20 bases between them. Germline V CDR1 and CDR2: LNHNV, YYDKDF (reference sequence). The CDR3 runs to 17 residues. CDR3 loop: CATSGRTYPRVTDTQYF. CDR3 nucleotides: TGTGCCACCAGCGGGCGAACTTATCCGCGTGTCACAGATACGCAGTATTTT.

V and J are TRBV2 and TRBJ1-6, with D possibly TRBD1 on 5 matching bases. This CDR3 spans 16 amino acids. Per the germline V gene, CDR1 is SNHLY and CDR2 is FYNNEI. Deletions cut 1 base from V and 6 bases from J, with 13 bases between. In DNA, the CDR3 is TGTGCCAGCAGTGAAGGCAGGGCTTGGGGTAATTCACCCCTCCACTTT. It codes for CASSEGRAWGNSPLHF.

The chain joins TRBV6-5 to TRBJ2-7; perhaps TRBD1 as D (6 bases). V was trimmed by 5 bases and J by 4 bases, leaving 15 bases between them. Per germline, CDR1 MNHEY and CDR2 SVGAGI. This CDR3 is 14 amino acids long. The CDR3 region has the DNA TGTGCCAGCAGTCAACACGGACAGTCGTACGAGCAGTACTTC. As protein: CASSQHGQSYEQYF.

The V call is TRBV7-2, the J call TRBJ2-7; a possible D gene is TRBD2 (5 bases). Deletions cut 3 bases from V and 2 bases from J, with 14 bases between. The CDR3 runs 15 residues. In germline, CDR1 is SGHTA, CDR2 FQGNSA. CDR3 sequence: CASSLGSASPYEQYF. The CDR3 DNA reads as TGTGCCAGCAGCTTGGGGTCGGCTAGCCCCTACGAGCAGTACTTC. Combining the CDR3 with reference TRBV7-2 and TRBJ2-7 gives the whole variable domain GAGVSQSPSNKVTEKGKDVELRCDPISGHTALYWYRQSLGQGLEFLIYFQGNSAPDKSGLPSDRFSAERTGGSVSTLTIQRTQQEDSAVYLCASSLGSASPYEQYFGPGTRLTVT.

This chain connects TRBV5-1 to TRBJ2-1; D may be TRBD2 (5 bases). From germline, CDR1 is SGHRS and CDR2 YFSETQ. The V end was cut by 4 bases, the J end by 0 bases, with 17 bases between. The CDR3 extends over 17 amino acids. The CDR3 coding sequence is TGCGCCAGCAGCCTAGCCTCCGGCCTTAGCTCCTACAATGAGCAGTTCTTC. This sequence encodes CASSLASGLSSYNEQFF.

The chain couples TRBV2 to TRBJ1-5; no clear D gene. V was cut by 7 bases and J by 4 bases, with 11 bases left in between. Germline CDR1 reads SNHLY; CDR2 reads FYNNEI. The CDR3 has 13 amino acids. In nucleotides, the CDR3 is TGTGCCAGCAAGCCGGAGGCAAATCAGCCCCAGCATTTT. Protein sequence: CASKPEANQPQHF.

This clone was recorded once. The chain recombines TRBV21-1 with TRBJ1-5. TRBV21-1 constitutes a pseudogene. The CDR3 extends over 15 amino acids. This CDR3 is CASSSAMYSNQPQHF. The CDR3 bases are TGTGCCAGCAGCAGCGCGATGTATAGCAATCAGCCCCAGCATTTT.

V and J are TRBV5-6 and TRBJ1-4; 12 positions agree with TRBD1. CDR3 length equals 16 residues. The germline CDR1 and CDR2 sequences are SGHDT and YYEEEE. V shed 4 bases, J shed 7 bases, and the junction held 8 bases outside the gene matches. CDR3 region: CASSRGDRGRGEKLFF. Written as DNA, the CDR3 is TGTGCCAGCAGCCGCGGGGACAGGGGGCGCGGTGAAAAACTGTTTTTT.

This chain uses TRBV30 with TRBJ1-6; the D is unclear. The germline gives CDR1 GTSNPN, CDR2 SVGIG (reference sequence). This CDR3 contains 14 residues. The germline V and J ends were trimmed by 3 bases and 7 bases, with 13 bases remaining between them. CDR3 region: CAWREKIPNSPLHF. CDR3 nucleotides: TGTGCCTGGAGAGAGAAGATCCCAAATTCACCCCTCCACTTT. The variable domain in full, with the rest retrieved from reference TRBV30 and TRBJ1-6, is SQTIHQWPATLVQPVGSPLSLECTVEGTSNPNLYWYRQAAGRGLQLLFYSVGIGQISSEVPQNLSASRPQDRQFILSSKKLLLSDSGFYLCAWREKIPNSPLHFGNGTRLTVT.

The chain uses TRBV5-8 and TRBJ2-7, with 10 nucleotides matching TRBD2. Germline assignment: CDR1 SGHTS and CDR2 YDEGEE. This CDR3 is built from 14 residues. Trimming removed 6 bases from V and 3 bases from J; junction bases left unmatched: 6. The CDR3: CASTPGLADYEQYF. The CDR3, as DNA: TGTGCCAGCACCCCTGGACTAGCGGACTACGAGCAGTACTTC. The full variable domain, in which reference TRBV5-8 and TRBJ2-7 provide the parts outside the CDR3, is EAGVTQSPTHLIKTRGQQATLRCSPISGHTSVYWYQQALGLGLQFLLWYDEGEERNRGNFPPRFSGRQFPNYSSELNVNALELEDSALYLCASTPGLADYEQYFGPGTRLTVT.

The chain uses TRBV5-4 and TRBJ1-1; D uncertain. Germline CDR1 SGHNT, CDR2 YYREEE (reference sequence). This CDR3 has 12 residues. Trimming cost V 4 bases and J 3 bases, with 7 bases left between them. Written as DNA, the CDR3 is TGTGCCAGCAGCATACACGACACTGAAGCTTTCTTT. Protein sequence: CASSIHDTEAFF. Full variable domain (outside the CDR3, taken from reference TRBV5-4 and TRBJ1-1): ETGVTQSPTHLIKTRGQQVTLRCSSQSGHNTVSWYQQALGQGPQFIFQYYREEENGRGNFPPRFSGLQFPNYSSELNVNALELDDSALYLCASSIHDTEAFFGQGTRLTVV.

The gene calls are TRBV2 and TRBJ2-1; 8 positions agree with TRBD1. The CDR3 extends over 15 amino acids. Germline V CDR1 and CDR2: SNHLY, FYNNEI. After removal of 5 bases from V and 4 bases from J, the junction contained 7 bases not matched to a gene. The CDR3 nucleotides read TGTGCCAGCAGTCCCGACAGGGGACCATACAATGAGCAGTTCTTC. Protein: CASSPDRGPYNEQFF.

The J gene is TRBJ2-1, the V gene TRBV10-1; TRBD1 might be the D (6 bases). This CDR3 is built from 23 residues. The germline V gene encodes CDR1 WNHNN and CDR2 SYGVQD (reference sequence). V lost 4 bases and J 4 bases, leaving 38 bases between the germline ends. The CDR3, as DNA: TGCGCCAGCAGTGTGATCCATTTTAAGGGGGACCCCCATCCGGGACAAGAATACAATGAGCAGTTCTTC. This translates into CASSVIHFKGDPHPGQEYNEQFF.